This TCR beta chain was observed in a study of shared clonotypes between healthy human individuals (dated by TCRdb to 2020 to 2021). At the level of the whole study: A few men and two women, aged 18 to 49 years, made up the cohort. Between about 0.85 and 8.9 billion PBMCs per donor were obtained by leukapheresis. To increase sequencing depth and limit assay-specific biases, TCR repertoire library preparation and sequencing were carried out by different laboratories using diverse techniques. The study deeply sequenced blood TCR repertoires of five healthy adults to estimate repertoire size and the extent of clonotype sharing between individuals. For each donor, three plates each were used for CD4 naive and CD4 memory, two plates were used for CD8 naive, and one plate was used for CD8 memory. General conclusions and limits of the study: Based on pairwise subsampling, the degree of clonotype sharing among donors was expected to be affected by sequencing depth. Compared with non-shared clonotypes, clonotypes shared by all four sorted-subset donors had higher generation probabilities. Even with the large sequencing depth, rarefaction of the sorted-subset datasets indicated that sequencing was incomplete. Naive subsets generally had larger estimated clonotype richness than memory subsets. Sharing across a few donors was observed for roughly 5.4% of naive CD4, 3.5% of naive CD8, roughly 2.3% of memory CD4, and roughly 0.4% of memory CD8 clonotypes. The small number of donors limited the genetic and exposure-history diversity represented. Sampling was restricted to blood, and TCR repertoires in tissues likely differ from the TCR repertoires found in blood.

About this clone: Its antigen is currently not known. Per-nucleotide qualities are absent, and no much larger clonotype sits a single base away.

Using the deep immunoSEQ assay, TCR CDR3 regions were amplified from genomic DNA by multiplex PCR. Genomic DNA extracted from each cell subset was distributed evenly over all wells of several immunoSEQ 96-well plates, and each plate served as one replicate. For sorted subsets, each replicate PCR was loaded with around 220 ng genomic DNA, equivalent to 30,000 or so T cell genomes. Purified libraries were measured with a Qubit 3.0 fluorometer, size-checked on a Bioanalyzer 2100, and measured again with the KAPA Library Quantification kit. Each immunoSEQ 96-well plate was sequenced on its own single-read 150-cycle Illumina NextSeq 550 flow cell. The original pipeline was this. Because the immunoSEQ output included only junctional sequences and no quality scores, the filtering could not be the same as the filtering used for full-length reads. Sequences were annotated with PyIR, a Python wrapper for IgBLAST v1.9, using IMGT germline references to assign V/J genes and CDR3. Reads were filtered out if the reads had weak V/J assignments (E-value above 1e-6), no CDR3, stop codons, out-of-frame junctions, or ambiguous translated residues. A V3J clonotype was defined by an identical inferred V gene, J gene, and CDR3 amino acid sequence. To compute the percentage overlap between repertoires, the number of shared unique clonotypes was divided by the size of the smaller repertoire. Three approaches were used to assess repertoire richness: RTK rarefaction, the Chao1 estimator, and Recon v2.1 estimates of unobserved clonotypes. Generation probabilities for all TCRbeta clonotypes obtained by the gDNA method from a few donors were computed using OLGA. TCRdb mirrors the immuneACCESS table, restricted to in-frame sequences. Some clones are absent from its copies; in checked studies, under half trace to an unresolved V gene, and the reason for the others is unknown. V, J and clone size were drawn from that table, and D and trimming were deduced from the DNA. The sample table lists roughly 530,000 clones, almost 97% of them with a count of one. The leading ten clones occupy approximately 0.06% of the sample.

The germline V gene provides CDR1 SGHDN and CDR2 FVKESK. Including the terminal cysteine and phenylalanine, the CDR3 comprises 12 residues. Only CDR3 DNA remains: 36 bases, in frame from the first base. The V end loses 5 bases and the J end loses 4 bases, and a stretch of 3 bases separates them. Donors were healthy HIV-negative adults with no recently reported acute infections or vaccinations. Only Caucasian adults living in Nashville, Tennessee, USA were represented among the donors. CD4+ T cells were enriched by magnetic negative selection; naive cells were then positively selected on CD45RA, and the negative fraction formed the memory subset. Blood was obtained by leukapheresis, after which PBMCs were separated by Ficoll-Histopaque density gradient centrifugation and cryopreserved in liquid nitrogen vapor phase. Purity and quantity of every magnetically sorted T cell population were checked by analytical flow cytometry. Genomic DNA was isolated from every sorted fraction and measured by UV absorbance on a Nanodrop 2000c.

The sequence was collected from a woman in her 30s in good health. The source material was naive CD4+ T cells sorted from blood. What this sample's cell subset or site label stands for: CD45RA+ positively selected. The chain is encoded by TRBV14 joined to TRBJ1-6, with the D gene call left open. The CDR3 protein is CASSGYNSPLHF. The DNA sequence reads TGTGCCAGCAGCGGTTATAATTCACCCCTCCACTTT.